This TCR beta chain was obtained from a study of blood T cell repertoires in COVID-19. On the study more broadly: PBMCs, B-cell-depleted T cells, or T cells were the source of the cDNA or gDNA that made up the material.

This clone showed up just a few times. V lost 1 base and J lost 2; bases outside the gene matches: 11. The CDR3 extends over 18 amino acids. From germline, CDR1 is SGHTA and CDR2 FQGNSA. Adults between about 18 and 95 years of age took part from 24 US areas. Clinical history as reported by participants underpinned cohort assignment. Two consecutive negative NP/OP PCR tests, clearance, or resolved symptoms defined Cohort 3 recovery. The protocol was immunoSEQ multiplex PCR, while the TCRdb copy is restricted to in-frame clones and leaves out a portion. The sample has approximately 170,000 clones, around 84% seen once.

The chain is built from TRBV7-2 and TRBJ2-7, with 10 bases aligning to TRBD2. The TCR sequence derives from a man aged 35 to 55 who had recovered from COVID-19. The sequenced material came from PBMCs or T cells enriched from blood (not recorded which). The CDR3 loop is CASSLGLPSGGLTYEQYF. The DNA for the CDR3 is TGTGCCAGCAGCTTAGGTTTGCCTAGCGGGGGCCTAACCTACGAGCAGTACTTC.